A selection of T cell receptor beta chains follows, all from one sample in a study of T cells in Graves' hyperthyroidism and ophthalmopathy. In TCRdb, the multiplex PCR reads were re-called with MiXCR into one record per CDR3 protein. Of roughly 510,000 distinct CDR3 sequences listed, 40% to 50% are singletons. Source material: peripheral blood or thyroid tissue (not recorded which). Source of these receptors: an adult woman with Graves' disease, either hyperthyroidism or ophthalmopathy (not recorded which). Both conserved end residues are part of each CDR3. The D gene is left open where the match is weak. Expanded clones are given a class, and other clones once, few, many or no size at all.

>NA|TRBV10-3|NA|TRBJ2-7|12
TGTGCCATCGGGGACCTAGCCGACGAGCAGTACTTC
CAIGDLADEQYF
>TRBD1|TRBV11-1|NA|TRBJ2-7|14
TGTGCCTGGAGTGTATTGGGACAGAAGGCGAGGGAGTACTTC
CAWSVLGQKAREYF
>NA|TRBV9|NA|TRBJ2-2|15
TGCGCCAGCAGTGAGTCAAAGGGAATAACCGGGGAGCTGTTTTTT
CASSESKGITGELFF
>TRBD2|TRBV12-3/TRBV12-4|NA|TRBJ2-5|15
TGTGCCAGCAGTTTTAGCGGGAGGGCCGTGGAGACCCAGTACTTC
CASSFSGRAVETQYF
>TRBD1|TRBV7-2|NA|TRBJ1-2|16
TGTGCCAGCAGCCCCGGTACAGGGGGCAGAGTGGGGGGCTACACCTTC
CASSPGTGGRVGGYTF
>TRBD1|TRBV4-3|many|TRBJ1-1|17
TGCGCCAGCAGCCAAGATCGGGGGACAGGACCGAACACTGAAGCTTTCTTT
CASSQDRGTGPNTEAFF
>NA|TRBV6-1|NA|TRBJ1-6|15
TGTGCCAGCACGGGCGCCGACGACTATAATTCACCCCTCCACTTT
CASTGADDYNSPLHF
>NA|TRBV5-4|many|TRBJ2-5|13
TGTGCCAGCAGCCCGGACAGTAAAGAGACCCAGTACTTC
CASSPDSKETQYF
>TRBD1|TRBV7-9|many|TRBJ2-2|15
TGTGCCAGCAGCCCTGACAGGGTCAACACCGGGGAGCTGTTTTTT
CASSPDRVNTGELFF
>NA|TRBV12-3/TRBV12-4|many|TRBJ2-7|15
TGTGCCAGCAGTTTAAATGGGGGCTTCTCCTACGAGCAGTACTTC
CASSLNGGFSYEQYF
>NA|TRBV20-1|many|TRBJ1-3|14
TGCAGTGCTAGTTACTCGGGGACTGGAAACACCATATATTTT
CSASYSGTGNTIYF
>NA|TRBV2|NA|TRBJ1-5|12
TGTGCCAGCACAGGGGAGGCAGATACGCAGCATTTT
CASTGEADTQHF
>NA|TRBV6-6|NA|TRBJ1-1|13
TGTGCCAGCCGTGTAGGGGCGGGTACTGAAGCTTTCTTT
CASRVGAGTEAFF
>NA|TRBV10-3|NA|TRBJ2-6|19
TGTGCCATCAGTGGTGGGGGTGGTAAGGTTGAGTCTGGGGCCAACGTCCTGACTTTC
CAISGGGGKVESGANVLTF
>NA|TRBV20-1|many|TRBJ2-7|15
TGCAGTGCTAGCTCCCCTCATATTTCGGCGGGAGAGCAGTACTTC
CSASSPHISAGEQYF
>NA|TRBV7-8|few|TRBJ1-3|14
TGTGCCAGCAGCAGCAGGGGAGCTGGAAACACCATATATTTT
CASSSRGAGNTIYF
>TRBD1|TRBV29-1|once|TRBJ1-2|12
TGCAGCGTTGAACCAGGGGGCAAAGGCTACACCTTC
CSVEPGGKGYTF
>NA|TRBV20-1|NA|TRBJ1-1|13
TGCAGTGCTAGGGCGGGAGGGGACACTGAAGCTTTCTTT
CSARAGGDTEAFF
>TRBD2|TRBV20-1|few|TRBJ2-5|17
TGCAGTGCTAGACGGGGGGGACTAGCGGGAGTTTTGGAGACCCAGTACTTC
CSARRGGLAGVLETQYF
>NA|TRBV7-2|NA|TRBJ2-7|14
TGTGCCAGCAGATCGGGGGGCTCCTACAATGAGCAGTACTTC
CASRSGGSYNEQYF
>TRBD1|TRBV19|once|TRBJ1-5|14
TGTGCCTGGAGTGGACAGGGTGATTTTCAGCCCCAGCATTTT
CAWSGQGDFQPQHF
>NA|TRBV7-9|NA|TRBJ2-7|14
TGTGCCAGCAGCCTTGGCAGGGTAGGTTACGAGCAGTACTTC
CASSLGRVGYEQYF
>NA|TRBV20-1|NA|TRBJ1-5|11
TGCAGTTACGGCAGGGGCCAGCCCCAGCATTTT
CSYGRGQPQHF
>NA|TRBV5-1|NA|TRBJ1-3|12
TGCGCCAGCAGCAACCCAGGAAACACCATATATTTT
CASSNPGNTIYF
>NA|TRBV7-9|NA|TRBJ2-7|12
TGTGCCAGCGGGGTGAGAGCCTACGAGCAGTACTTC
CASGVRAYEQYF
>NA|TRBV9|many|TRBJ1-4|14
TGTGCCAGCAGCGCACAGGCTACTAATGAAAAACTGTTTTTT
CASSAQATNEKLFF
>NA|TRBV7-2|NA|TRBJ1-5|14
TGTGCCAGCAGCTCACCAGACCGTAATCAGCCCCAGCATTTT
CASSSPDRNQPQHF
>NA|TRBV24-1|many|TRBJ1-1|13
TGTGCCACCAGTGATTTGGACCAGGGTGGGGCTTTCTTT
CATSDLDQGGAFF
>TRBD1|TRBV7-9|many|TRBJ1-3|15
TGTGCCAGCAGTCCGGACAGGGGGCCTGGAAACACCATATATTTT
CASSPDRGPGNTIYF
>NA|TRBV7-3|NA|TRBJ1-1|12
TGTGCCAGCGGCCCGGGTAGTACTGAAGCTTTCTTT
CASGPGSTEAFF
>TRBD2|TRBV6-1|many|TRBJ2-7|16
TGTGCCAGCAGTGTAGAGGCTAGCGGGACGTCCTACGAGCAGTACTTC
CASSVEASGTSYEQYF
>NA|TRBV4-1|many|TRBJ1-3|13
TGCGCCAGCAGCCAAGGGGTGGGGAACACCATATATTTT
CASSQGVGNTIYF
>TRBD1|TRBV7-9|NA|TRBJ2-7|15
TGTGCCAGCAGCCACCGCGACAGGGTCTACTACGAGCAGTACTTC
CASSHRDRVYYEQYF
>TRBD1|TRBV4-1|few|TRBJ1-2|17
TGCGCCAGCAGCCCGGACAGGGGGCCCTCCGGGATCCTTGGCTACACCTTC
CASSPDRGPSGILGYTF
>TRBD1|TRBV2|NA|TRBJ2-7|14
TGTGCCAGCAGTGGGGACAGGTTGAAGGGCGAGCAGTACTTC
CASSGDRLKGEQYF
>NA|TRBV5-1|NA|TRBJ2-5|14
TGCGCCACCCGGGACCTCGGGGGAAGAGAGGCCCAGTACTTC
CATRDLGGREAQYF
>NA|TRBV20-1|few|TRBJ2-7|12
TGCAGTGCCCCGCCCCGGTTTGGCGAGCAGTACTTC
CSAPPRFGEQYF
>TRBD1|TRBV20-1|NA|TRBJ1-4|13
TGCAGTGCCACCGGACAGGGGAGTGAAAAACTGTTTTTT
CSATGQGSEKLFF
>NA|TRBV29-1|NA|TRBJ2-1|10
TGCAGCGCCTCCTACAATGAGCAGTTCTTC
CSASYNEQFF
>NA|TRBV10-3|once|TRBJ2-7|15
TGTGCCAGCAGTTACTCGAGTGGACAGACCTACGAGCAGTACTTC
CASSYSSGQTYEQYF
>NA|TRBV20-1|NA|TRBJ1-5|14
TGCAGTGCTGCCGCCGGGGGCAGCAATCAGCCCCAGCATTTT
CSAAAGGSNQPQHF
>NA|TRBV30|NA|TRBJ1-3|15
TGTGCCTGGAACGGGTGGGGATTCTCTGGAAACACCATATATTTT
CAWNGWGFSGNTIYF
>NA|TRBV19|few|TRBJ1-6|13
TGTGCCAGTAGAGGTCCTACCGTTGGGCCCCTCCACTTT
CASRGPTVGPLHF
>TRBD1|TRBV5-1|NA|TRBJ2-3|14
TGCGCCAGCAGCCTACAGGGGGGCACAGATACGCAGTATTTT
CASSLQGGTDTQYF
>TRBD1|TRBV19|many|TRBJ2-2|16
TGTGCCAGTCGACCGGGACAGGGTCTAAACACCGGGGAGCTGTTTTTT
CASRPGQGLNTGELFF
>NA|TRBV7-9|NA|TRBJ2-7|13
TGTGCCAGCAGCCACCGGGGCACCTACGAGCAGTACTTC
CASSHRGTYEQYF
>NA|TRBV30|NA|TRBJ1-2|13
TGTGCCTGGAATGGAGGGAGACCCTATGGCTACACCTTC
CAWNGGRPYGYTF
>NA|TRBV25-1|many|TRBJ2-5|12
TGTGCCAGCAGTGAAAGACCGGAGAGCCAGTACTTC
CASSERPESQYF
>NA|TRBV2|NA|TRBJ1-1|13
TGTGCCAGCAGCCCGAAGCAGAGACCTGAAGCTTTCTTT
CASSPKQRPEAFF
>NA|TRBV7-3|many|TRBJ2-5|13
TGTGCCAGCAGCTTCTCCCGGACAGAGACCCAGTACTTC
CASSFSRTETQYF
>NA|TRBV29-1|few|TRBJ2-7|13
TGCAGCGCCGAGGAGGAACCCGGCTACGAGCAGTACTTC
CSAEEEPGYEQYF
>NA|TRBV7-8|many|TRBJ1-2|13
TGTGCCAGCAGCTTGACAGTTAACTATGGCTACACCTTC
CASSLTVNYGYTF
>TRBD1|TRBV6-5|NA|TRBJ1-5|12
TGTGCCAGCAGTCGACAGGGGCGAGCCCAGCATTTT
CASSRQGRAQHF
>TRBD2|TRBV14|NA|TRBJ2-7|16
TGTGCCAGCTCACAACCAGGGCTAGCGGGGAAATACGAGCAGTACTTC
CASSQPGLAGKYEQYF
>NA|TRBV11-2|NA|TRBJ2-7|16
TGTGCCAGCAGCTTCGATCCGGGCCCTTCTTCCTACGAGCAGTACTTC
CASSFDPGPSSYEQYF